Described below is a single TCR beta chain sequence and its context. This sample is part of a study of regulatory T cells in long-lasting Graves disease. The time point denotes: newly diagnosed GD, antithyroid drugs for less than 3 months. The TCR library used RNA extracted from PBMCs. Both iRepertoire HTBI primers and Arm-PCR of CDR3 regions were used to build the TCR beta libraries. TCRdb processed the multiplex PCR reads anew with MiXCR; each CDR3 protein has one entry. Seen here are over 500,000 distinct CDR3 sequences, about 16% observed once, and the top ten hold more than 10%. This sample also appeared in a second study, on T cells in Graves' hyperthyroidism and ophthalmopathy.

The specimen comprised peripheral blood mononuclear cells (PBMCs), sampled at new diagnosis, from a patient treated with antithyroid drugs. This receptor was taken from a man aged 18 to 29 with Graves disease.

The CDR3, as DNA: TGTGCCAGCACAAGTTGGCCCTACAATGAGCAGTTCTTC. Its translation: CASTSWPYNEQFF. This chain joins TRBV6-1 and TRBJ2-1, with D hard to call. The V end was cut by 7 bases, the J end by 2 bases, with 9 bases between. The germline V gene encodes CDR1 MNHNS and CDR2 SASEGT. This CDR3 has 13 residues.